These 14 T cell receptor beta chains originate from one sample sequenced in a study of T cells after posttransplantation cyclophosphamide. Some clones are missing from TCRdb's copy, which holds only in-frame ones; the method was immunoSEQ multiplex PCR. The sample contains tens of thousands of clones, roughly 78% of which appear only once. Cyclophosphamide on days +3 and +4 followed busulfan-fludarabine conditioning and a marrow graft. The source was CD4+ T cells sorted from blood, collected approximately 2,000 days after a stem cell transplant with posttransplant cyclophosphamide. Every receptor here comes from a female patient in her forties or fifties who received an allogeneic stem cell transplant from a related donor, was CMV-positive, and had no GVHD. Part of the T cell pool may stem from the graft donor.

This clone is medium-sized within its sample. V is TRBV2 and J is TRBJ1-1, with D perhaps matching TRBD1 (5 bases). This CDR3 has 13 residues. Trimming shortened V by 6 bases and J by 0 bases, and 8 bases separated the two germline ends. Germline V CDR1 and CDR2: SNHLY, FYNNEI. The CDR3 protein is CASRQTVNTEAFF. In nucleotides, the CDR3 is TGTGCCAGCAGACAGACAGTGAACACTGAAGCTTTCTTT.

J is TRBJ2-7 and V is TRBV19; D gene ambiguous. Germline loops: CDR1 LNHDA, CDR2 SQIVND (reference sequence). The length of the CDR3 is 16 residues. V was clipped by 2 bases and J by 0 bases, with 14 bases between them. CDR3 sequence reads: CASSISPAKSSYEQYF. The CDR3 region has the DNA TGTGCCAGTAGTATATCGCCAGCGAAAAGCTCCTACGAGCAGTACTTC. The full variable domain, its missing parts supplied by reference TRBV19 and TRBJ2-7, is DGGITQSPKYLFRKEGQNVTLSCEQNLNHDAMYWYRQDPGQGLRLIYYSQIVNDFQKGDIAEGYSVSREKKESFPLTVTSAQKNPTAFYLCASSISPAKSSYEQYFGPGTRLTVT.

This clone was seen more than once but under ten times. The chain links TRBV7-2 to TRBJ1-6; 7 nucleotides align to TRBD1. V dropped 1 base and J dropped 7; count of bases not matched to a gene: 13. The V gene's germline CDR1 is SGHTA and CDR2 FQGNSA. This CDR3 comprises 18 residues. CDR3 residues: CASSLGGVTGVGNSPLHF. The CDR3 DNA sequence: TGTGCCAGCAGCTTAGGGGGGGTTACAGGGGTTGGAAATTCACCCCTCCACTTT.

The V gene is TRBV4-2, the J gene TRBJ1-2; the D gene is possibly TRBD1 (6 bases). The CDR3 totals 15 residues. The germline gives CDR1 LGHNA, CDR2 YNFKEQ. The germline V and J ends were trimmed by 3 bases and 2 bases, with 13 bases remaining between them. CDR3 in amino acids: CASSQEYRVNYGYTF. For the CDR3, the DNA is TGTGCCAGCAGCCAGGAATACAGGGTAAACTATGGCTACACCTTC.

This rearrangement joins TRBV7-9 to TRBJ2-7; TRBD2 aligns across 10 bases. V lost 2 bases, J lost 2 bases, and 9 bases stayed unmatched. CDR1 SEHNR and CDR2 FQNEAQ come from the germline V gene (reference sequence). The CDR3 runs 17 residues. CDR3 region: CASSLHQGLAVAYEQYF. The CDR3 DNA is TGTGCCAGCAGCTTACACCAAGGACTAGCGGTTGCCTACGAGCAGTACTTC.

The chain couples TRBV7-2 to TRBJ1-2; a possible D gene is TRBD1 (6 bases). The CDR3 is made up of 14 amino acids. Trimming shortened V by 3 bases and J by 4 bases, and 12 bases separated the two germline ends. Germline CDR1 reads SGHTA; CDR2 reads FQGNSA. The chain's CDR3 is CASSLLRGPYGYTF. CDR3 coding DNA: TGTGCCAGCAGCTTGCTCAGGGGCCCCTATGGCTACACCTTC. The full variable domain, with the rest looked up from reference TRBV7-2 and TRBJ1-2, is GAGVSQSPSNKVTEKGKDVELRCDPISGHTALYWYRQSLGQGLEFLIYFQGNSAPDKSGLPSDRFSAERTGGSVSTLTIQRTQQEDSAVYLCASSLLRGPYGYTFGSGTRLTVV.

V gene TRBV5-1 combines with J gene TRBJ2-3; D unresolved. Germline CDR1 is SGHRS and CDR2 is YFSETQ. V lost 2 bases and J 2 bases, leaving 6 bases between the germline ends. The CDR3 runs to 13 residues. The CDR3 spells CASSFTVTDTQYF. Written as DNA, the CDR3 is TGCGCCAGCAGCTTCACGGTCACAGATACGCAGTATTTT. Based on the CDR3 plus reference TRBV5-1 and TRBJ2-3, the full variable domain is KAGVTQTPRYLIKTRGQQVTLSCSPISGHRSVSWYQQTPGQGLQFLFEYFSETQRNKGNFPGRFSGRQFSNSRSEMNVSTLELGDSALYLCASSFTVTDTQYFGPGTRLTVL.

This clone has only a few counts. This chain connects TRBV6-5 to TRBJ2-7; TRBD2 aligns across 9 bases. CDR1 is MNHEY, CDR2 SVGAGI, per germline. This CDR3 has 15 amino acids. Trimming took 8 bases from V and 7 from J; bases not matched to a gene: 15. The CDR3 reads CASYARGGGADEQYF. Here the CDR3 DNA reads TGTGCCAGCTATGCCCGGGGCGGGGGGGCTGATGAGCAGTACTTC.

The rearrangement links TRBV19 to TRBJ1-6; tentatively, D is TRBD1 (5 bases). The V end was cut by 8 bases, the J end by 0 bases, with 11 bases between. The germline CDR1 and CDR2 sequences are LNHDA and SQIVND (reference sequence). The length of the CDR3 is 15 residues. The CDR3 coding sequence is TGTGCCAGTTCGCAGGGCGTCTCCTATAATTCACCCCTCCACTTT. The encoded protein is CASSQGVSYNSPLHF.

This clone was counted a few times. This chain uses TRBV10-2 with TRBJ1-2, with 9 bases lining up with TRBD1. The germline gives CDR1 WSHSY, CDR2 SAAADI. The CDR3 is 14 amino acids. J lost 5 bases, V lost 2 bases, and 3 bases had no gene match. The CDR3 sequence: CASSEMGQGYGYTF. The DNA for the CDR3 is TGCGCCAGCAGTGAGATGGGACAGGGATATGGCTACACCTTC.

The V gene is TRBV6-1, the J gene TRBJ2-1, with TRBD2 as a possible D gene (6 bases). V lost 4 bases and J 5 bases, leaving 12 bases between the germline ends. Per the germline V gene, CDR1 is MNHNS and CDR2 is SASEGT. The CDR3 length is 14 residues. The CDR3 bases are TGTGCCAGCAGTGGTGGATGGGGGGACAATGAGCAGTTCTTC. This encodes CASSGGWGDNEQFF.

V usage is TRBV29-1 and J usage is TRBJ2-7, with 8 bases aligning to TRBD1. There are 13 residues in the CDR3. Germline CDR1 SQVTM, CDR2 ANQGSEA. The J segment lost 1 base and the V segment lost 6 bases, leaving 5 bases of the junction unmatched. In nucleotides, the CDR3 is TGCAGCGTGCGGGACAGGAGTTCCTACGAGCAGTACTTC. This gives the protein CSVRDRSSYEQYF.

The chain joins TRBV18 to TRBJ1-2; 8 bases match TRBD1. Looked up from germline, CDR1 is KGHSH and CDR2 is LQKENI. This CDR3 spans 14 amino acids. Unmatched junction bases numbered 8, after V lost 6 bases and J lost 5 bases. The CDR3 DNA reads TGTGCCAGCTCCCCAGGACAGGGAAGGTATGGCTACACCTTC. Translating gives CASSPGQGRYGYTF.

This clone came up a few times. The genes are TRBV19 and TRBJ1-2; 7 bases are shared with TRBD1. The length of the CDR3 is 14 residues. Germline-derived CDR1 and CDR2 are LNHDA and SQIVND (reference sequence). The trim removed 7 bases at V and 2 bases at J, leaving 7 bases unmatched. This CDR3 is CASTGTAMNYGYTF. The CDR3 region has the DNA TGTGCCAGTACTGGGACAGCGATGAACTATGGCTACACCTTC.